The entry below gives a single TCR beta chain sequence along with its context. The length of the CDR3 is 14 residues. V dropped 6 bases and J dropped 8; count of bases not matched to a gene: 5. Germline values: CDR1 MNHEY, CDR2 SVGAGI. The record originates from a study of shared clonotypes between healthy human individuals. Terminally differentiated effector memory CD45RA+ cells were excluded by CCR7 positive selection of CD45RO-negative cells. The protocol was immunoSEQ multiplex PCR, while the TCRdb copy is restricted to in-frame clones and leaves out a portion. In the table there are roughly 810,000 clones, 95% to 97% of which are singletons.

The sample taken for sequencing was naive CD8+ T cells sorted from blood. J is TRBJ2-1 and V is TRBV6-5; TRBD2 matches at 12 bases. The sequence came from a man between 25 and 39 years old in good health. The CDR3 nucleotides are TGTGCCAGCAGGACTAGCGGGAGTAGCGATGAGCAGTTCTTC. It codes for CASRTSGSSDEQFF.